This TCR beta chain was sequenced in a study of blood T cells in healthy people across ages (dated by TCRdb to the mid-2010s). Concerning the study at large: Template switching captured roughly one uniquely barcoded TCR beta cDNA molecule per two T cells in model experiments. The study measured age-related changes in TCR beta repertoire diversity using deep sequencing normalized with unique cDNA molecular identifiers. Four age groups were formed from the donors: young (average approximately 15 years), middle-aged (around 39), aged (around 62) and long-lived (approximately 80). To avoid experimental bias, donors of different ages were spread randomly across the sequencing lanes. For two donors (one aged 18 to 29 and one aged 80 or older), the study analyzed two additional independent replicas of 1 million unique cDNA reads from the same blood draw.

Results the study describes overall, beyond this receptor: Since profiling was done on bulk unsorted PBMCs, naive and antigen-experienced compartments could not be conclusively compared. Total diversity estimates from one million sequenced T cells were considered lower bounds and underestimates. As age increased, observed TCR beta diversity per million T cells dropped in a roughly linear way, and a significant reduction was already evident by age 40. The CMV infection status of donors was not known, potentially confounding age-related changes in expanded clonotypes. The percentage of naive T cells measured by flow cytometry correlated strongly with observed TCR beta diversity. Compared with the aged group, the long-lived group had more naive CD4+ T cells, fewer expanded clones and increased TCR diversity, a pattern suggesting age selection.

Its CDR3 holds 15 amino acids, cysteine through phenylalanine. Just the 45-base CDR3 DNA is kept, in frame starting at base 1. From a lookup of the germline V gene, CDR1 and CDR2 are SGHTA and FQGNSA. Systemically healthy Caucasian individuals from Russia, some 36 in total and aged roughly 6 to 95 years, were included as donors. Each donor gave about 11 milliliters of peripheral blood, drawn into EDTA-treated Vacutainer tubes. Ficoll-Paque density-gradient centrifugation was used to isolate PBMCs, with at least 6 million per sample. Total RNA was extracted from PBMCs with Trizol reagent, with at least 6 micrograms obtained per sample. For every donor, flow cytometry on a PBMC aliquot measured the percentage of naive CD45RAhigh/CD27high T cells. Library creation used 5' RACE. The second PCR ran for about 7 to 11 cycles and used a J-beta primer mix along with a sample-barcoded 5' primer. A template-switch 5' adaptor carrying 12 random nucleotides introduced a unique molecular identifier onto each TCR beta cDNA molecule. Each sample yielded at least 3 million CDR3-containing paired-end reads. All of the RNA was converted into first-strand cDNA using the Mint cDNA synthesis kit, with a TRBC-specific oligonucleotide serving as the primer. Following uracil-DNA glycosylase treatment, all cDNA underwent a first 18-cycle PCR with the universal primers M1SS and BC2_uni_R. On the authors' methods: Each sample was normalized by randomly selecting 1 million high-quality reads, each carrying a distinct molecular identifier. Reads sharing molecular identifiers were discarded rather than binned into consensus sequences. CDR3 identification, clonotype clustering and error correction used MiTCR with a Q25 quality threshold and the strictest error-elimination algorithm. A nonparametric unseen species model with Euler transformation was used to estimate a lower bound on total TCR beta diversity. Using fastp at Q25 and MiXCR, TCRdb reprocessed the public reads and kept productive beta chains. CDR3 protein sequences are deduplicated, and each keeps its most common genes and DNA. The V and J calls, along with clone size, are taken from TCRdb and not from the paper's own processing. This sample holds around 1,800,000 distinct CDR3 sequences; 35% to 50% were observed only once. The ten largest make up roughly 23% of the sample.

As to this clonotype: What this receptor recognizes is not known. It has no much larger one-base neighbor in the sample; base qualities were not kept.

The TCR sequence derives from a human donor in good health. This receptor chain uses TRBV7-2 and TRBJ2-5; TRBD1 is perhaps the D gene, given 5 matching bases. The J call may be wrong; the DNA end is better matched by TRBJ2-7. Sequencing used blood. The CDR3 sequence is CASSLGTSPSYEQYF. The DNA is TGTGCCAGCAGCTTAGGGACAAGCCCTTCCTACGAGCAGTACTTC.